This paragraph reports one T cell receptor (beta chain). What it binds is unknown. Using immunoSEQ multiplex PCR, the repertoire was profiled, and TCRdb retains in-frame clones only, with some absent. The table records 120,000 to 150,000 clones, about 92% of them present only once. The sample comes from a study of T cell responses to AZD1222 COVID-19 vaccine. Findings and limits, study-wide: Repertoire samples came only from after the peak T cell response.

CDR3 length: 14 residues. V was shortened by 1 base and J by 4 bases, with 9 bases between the two germline ends. Germline V gene lookup returns CDR1 LNHDA and CDR2 SQIVND (reference sequence). Sequenced here: peripheral blood, sampled on day 0 of AZD1222 vaccination. This TCR was recovered from an adult in good health. The V and J genes are TRBV19 and TRBJ2-3, with D possibly TRBD2 on 5 matching bases. This CDR3 is CASSIGGFADTQYF. The CDR3 DNA reads as TGTGCCAGTAGTATAGGAGGGTTCGCAGATACGCAGTATTTT.